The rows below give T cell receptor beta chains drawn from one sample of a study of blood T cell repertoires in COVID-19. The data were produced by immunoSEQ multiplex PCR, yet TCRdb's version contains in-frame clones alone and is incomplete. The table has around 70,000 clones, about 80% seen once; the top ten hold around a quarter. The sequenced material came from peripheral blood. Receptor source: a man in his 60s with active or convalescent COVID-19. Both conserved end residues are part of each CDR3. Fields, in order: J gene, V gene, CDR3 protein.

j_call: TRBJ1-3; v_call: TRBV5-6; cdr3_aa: CASSLEGANTIYF
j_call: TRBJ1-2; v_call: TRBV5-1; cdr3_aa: CANSFGQGASYGYTF
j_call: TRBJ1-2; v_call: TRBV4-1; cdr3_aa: CASSQDWGQGLLGYTF
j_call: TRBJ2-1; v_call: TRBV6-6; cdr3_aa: CASRYPPGQGRNEQFF
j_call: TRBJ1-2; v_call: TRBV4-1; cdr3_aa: CASSQDSAGVYGYTF
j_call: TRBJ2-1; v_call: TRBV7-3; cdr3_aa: CASSPVKLAGGKQFF
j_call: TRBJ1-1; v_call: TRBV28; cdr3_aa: CASSLWSAEGSF
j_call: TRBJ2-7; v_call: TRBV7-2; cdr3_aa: CASSLGAGVGEQYF
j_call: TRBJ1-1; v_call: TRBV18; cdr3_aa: CASSPDRVNTEAFF
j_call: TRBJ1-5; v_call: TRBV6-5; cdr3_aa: CASSYESNQPQHF
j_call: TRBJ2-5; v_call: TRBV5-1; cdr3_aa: CASSFSGGEETQYF
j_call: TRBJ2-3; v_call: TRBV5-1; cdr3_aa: CASSWGLAVTDTQYF
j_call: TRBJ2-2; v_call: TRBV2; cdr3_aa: CASLPGHLNTGELFF
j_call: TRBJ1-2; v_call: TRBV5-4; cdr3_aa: CASRLTGGGISHGYTF
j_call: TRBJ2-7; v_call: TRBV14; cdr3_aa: CASRQTGTVSYEQYF
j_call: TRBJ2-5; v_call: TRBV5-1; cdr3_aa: CASSFPDREETQYF
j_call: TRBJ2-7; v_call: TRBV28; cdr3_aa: CASSLTRTSGYEQYF
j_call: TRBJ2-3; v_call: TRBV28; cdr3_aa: CATHGEEATDTQYF
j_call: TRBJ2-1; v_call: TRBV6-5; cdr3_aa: CASSYGTLVSEQFF
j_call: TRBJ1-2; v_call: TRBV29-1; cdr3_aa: CSVEGSAEDYGYTF
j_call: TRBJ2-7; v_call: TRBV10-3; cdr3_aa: CAISESRGDEQYF
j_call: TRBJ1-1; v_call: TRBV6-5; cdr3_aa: CASSPRGDMNTEAFF
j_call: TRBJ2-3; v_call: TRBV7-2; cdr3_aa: CASSLASGGVDTQYF
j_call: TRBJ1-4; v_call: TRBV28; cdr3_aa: CATAGTQNEKLFF
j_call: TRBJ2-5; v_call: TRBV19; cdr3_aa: CASSMYSGGPSETQYF
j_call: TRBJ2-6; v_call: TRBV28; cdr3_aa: CASNRGSGANVLTF
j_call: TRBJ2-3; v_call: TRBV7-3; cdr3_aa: CASSSYGTSTDTQYF
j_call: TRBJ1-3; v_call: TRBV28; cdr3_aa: CASSLMRSGNTIYF